This T cell receptor beta chain was observed in a study of T cell repertoires in cytomegalovirus infection. General study results and limits: Of the TCR beta families, the public ones yielded a cumulative frequency that identified carriers of CMV plus the relevant HLA.

With respect to this clonotype: Its antigen is unknown.

TCRdb re-called the reads with MiXCR, one entry per CDR3 protein. The data contain about 740,000 distinct CDR3 sequences, 35% to 40% of them seen just once; the ten biggest clones take up 2.5% to 3.5%. Trimming pared 8 bases from V and 6 bases from J, leaving 9 bases between. CDR3 length: 10 amino acids. The germline V gene has CDR1 DFQATT and CDR2 SNEGSKA (reference sequence). The clonotype was recovered from a human donor in good health (CMV status not recorded). Some clones in this sample may be carry-over from other donors' samples. Sequenced material: PBMCs. The rearrangement uses TRBV20-1 and TRBJ2-3; no reliable D call. The CDR3 coding sequence is TGCAGTACCACGGCGGATACGCAGTATTTT. Translating gives CSTTADTQYF.